The source of this T cell receptor beta chain is a study of shared clonotypes between healthy human individuals. This table comes from immunoSEQ multiplex PCR, and its TCRdb copy is limited to in-frame clones, with some not included. The sample has over a million clones, around 74% seen once. Germline V gene data show CDR1 as LNHDA and CDR2 as SQIVND (reference sequence). V gave up 6 bases and J gave up 4 bases; unmatched junction bases: 7. The CDR3 loop spans 15 amino acids. Sequenced input: memory CD4+ T cells sorted from blood. As for subset: CD45RA-negative fraction. The source is a man younger than 35 in good health. The V gene is TRBV19, the J gene TRBJ1-4; 8 bases align to TRBD1. CDR3 in amino acids: CASRAGQGVNEKLFF. The CDR3 bases are TGTGCCAGTAGGGCCGGACAGGGAGTTAATGAAAAACTGTTTTTT.